The 8 T cell receptor beta chains listed next were all sequenced from one sample in a study of OX40 agonist ivuxolimab in advanced cancers. Some clones are missing from TCRdb's copy, which holds only in-frame ones; the method was immunoSEQ multiplex PCR. The profile covers 75,000 to 100,000 clones, with around nine tenths appearing a single time and 0.81% taken by the ten largest. Specimen: CD4+ or CD8+ T cells sorted from blood, collected in a trial of the OX40 agonist ivuxolimab. These receptors originate from an adult with an advanced solid tumor such as melanoma, head and neck, liver or kidney cancer.

The chain carries TRBV6-6 and TRBJ2-1; 12 nucleotides line up with TRBD2. The trim removed 6 bases at V and 7 bases at J, leaving 7 bases unmatched. The germline gives CDR1 MNHNY, CDR2 SVGAGI (reference sequence). There are 15 residues in the CDR3. The CDR3 spells CASRGTSGYGNEQFF. Written as DNA, the CDR3 is TGTGCCAGCAGGGGGACTAGCGGGTACGGGAATGAGCAGTTCTTC.

The rearrangement joins TRBV2 to TRBJ2-3; the D gene is possibly TRBD2 (5 bases). The CDR3 has 14 residues. The germline CDR1 and CDR2 sequences are SNHLY and FYNNEI. V dropped 6 bases and J dropped 2 bases, with 12 bases sitting between them. The CDR3 reads CASRPEVTTDTQYF. The CDR3 region has the DNA TGTGCCAGCAGACCGGAGGTCACCACAGATACGCAGTATTTT.

CDR3 loop: CASSLTGQNYEQYF. The DNA for the CDR3 is TGTGCCAGCAGCTTAACCGGACAGAACTACGAGCAGTACTTC. V is TRBV7-2 and J is TRBJ2-5; D is perhaps TRBD1 (6 bases). The J call could be wrong; TRBJ2-7 is a better fit for the DNA end. This CDR3 contains 14 residues. The germline V gene encodes CDR1 SGHTA and CDR2 FQGNSA.

This sequence joins TRBV27 and TRBJ1-6, with D possibly being TRBD1 (6 bases). The CDR3 totals 17 residues. In germline, CDR1 is MNHEY, CDR2 SMNVEV (reference sequence). V dropped 2 bases and J dropped 7 bases, with 18 bases sitting between them. In nucleotides, the CDR3 is TGTGCCAGCAGTTTAAGGGGCTGGTACAGGGAGAATTCACCCCTCCACTTT. It yields the protein CASSLRGWYRENSPLHF.

This sequence joins TRBV27 and TRBJ2-7; the D is unclear. Germline CDR1 MNHEY, CDR2 SMNVEV (reference sequence). This CDR3 is built from 12 residues. The V end lost 3 bases, the J end lost 0 bases, and 3 bases lay between the germline ends. CDR3 sequence reads: CASSFASYEQYF. The CDR3 region has the DNA TGTGCCAGCAGTTTCGCCTCCTACGAGCAGTACTTC.

The chain couples TRBV11-3 to TRBJ2-1; 11 nucleotides align to TRBD1. The ends lost 4 bases at V and 7 bases at J; junction bases unmatched: 3. CDR3 size: 14 residues. Germline loops: CDR1 SGHNT, CDR2 YENEEA. This CDR3 is CASSSGQGVNEQFF. The CDR3 coding sequence is TGTGCCAGCAGCTCGGGACAGGGGGTAAATGAGCAGTTCTTC.

The CDR3: CASSLSHPSADTQYF. DNA for the CDR3: TGTGCCAGCAGCTTAAGCCACCCCAGCGCAGATACGCAGTATTTT. This chain joins TRBV7-2 and TRBJ2-3, with D unresolved. V shed 2 bases and J shed 4 bases, with 13 bases lying between them. Per germline, CDR1 SGHTA and CDR2 FQGNSA. The CDR3 is 15 residues long.

In this sample, this clone turned up once. This rearrangement joins TRBV6-5 to TRBJ2-7; 11 nucleotides align to TRBD1. Germline V lookup: CDR1 MNHEY, CDR2 SVGAGI. There are 15 residues in the CDR3. Trimming cost V 5 bases and J 3 bases; bases outside gene matches: 6. CDR3 region: CASSTSGTGGYEQYF. The DNA for the CDR3 is TGTGCCAGCAGTACCAGCGGGACAGGGGGCTACGAGCAGTACTTC.